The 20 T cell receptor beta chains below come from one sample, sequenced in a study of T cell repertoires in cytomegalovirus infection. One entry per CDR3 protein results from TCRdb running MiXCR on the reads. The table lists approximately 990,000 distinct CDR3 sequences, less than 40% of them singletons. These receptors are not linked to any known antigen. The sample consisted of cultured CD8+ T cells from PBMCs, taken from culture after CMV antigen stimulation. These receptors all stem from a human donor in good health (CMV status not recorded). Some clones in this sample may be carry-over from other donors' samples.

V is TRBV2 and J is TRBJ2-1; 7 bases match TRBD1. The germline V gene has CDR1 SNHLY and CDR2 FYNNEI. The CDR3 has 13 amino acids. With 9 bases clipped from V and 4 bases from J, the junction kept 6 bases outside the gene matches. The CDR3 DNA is TGTGCCAGACGACAGGGAGATTACAATGAGCAGTTCTTC. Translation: CARRQGDYNEQFF.

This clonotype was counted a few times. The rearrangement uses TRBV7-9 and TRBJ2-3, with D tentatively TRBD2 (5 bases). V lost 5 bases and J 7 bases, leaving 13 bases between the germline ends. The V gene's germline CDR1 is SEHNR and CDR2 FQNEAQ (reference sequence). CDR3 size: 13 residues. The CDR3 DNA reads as TGTGCCAGCAGCACCCCGGGGATATATACGCAGTATTTT. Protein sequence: CASSTPGIYTQYF. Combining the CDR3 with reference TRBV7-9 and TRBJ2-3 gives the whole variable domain DTGVSQNPRHKITKRGQNVTFRCDPISEHNRLYWYRQTLGQGPEFLTYFQNEAQLEKSRLLSDRFSAERPKGSFSTLEIQRTEQGDSAMYLCASSTPGIYTQYFGPGTRLTVL.

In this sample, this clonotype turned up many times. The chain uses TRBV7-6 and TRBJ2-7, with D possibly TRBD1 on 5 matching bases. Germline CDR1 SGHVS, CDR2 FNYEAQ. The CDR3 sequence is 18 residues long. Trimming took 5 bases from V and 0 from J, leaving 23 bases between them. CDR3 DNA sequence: TGTGCCAGCAGCCAACTCCGCCCTGGGGCGCAGAGCTCCTACGAGCAGTACTTC. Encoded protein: CASSQLRPGAQSSYEQYF.

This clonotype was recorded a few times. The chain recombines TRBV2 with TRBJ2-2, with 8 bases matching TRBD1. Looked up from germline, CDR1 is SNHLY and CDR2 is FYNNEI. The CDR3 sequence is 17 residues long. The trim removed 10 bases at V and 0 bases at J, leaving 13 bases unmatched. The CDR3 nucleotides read TGTGCCACGTATCTTCCGACAGGGGCCCCGAACACCGGGGAGCTGTTTTTT. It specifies CATYLPTGAPNTGELFF.

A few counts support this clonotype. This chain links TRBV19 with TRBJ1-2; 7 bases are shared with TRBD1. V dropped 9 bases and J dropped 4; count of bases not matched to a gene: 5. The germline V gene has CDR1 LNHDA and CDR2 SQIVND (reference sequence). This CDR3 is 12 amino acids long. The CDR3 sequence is CASQDRLYGYTF. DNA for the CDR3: TGTGCCAGCCAGGACAGGCTCTATGGCTACACCTTC.

The CDR3 is CAISVRLGKNTEAFF. The CDR3 nucleotides read TGTGCCATCAGTGTACGCCTGGGGAAGAACACTGAAGCTTTCTTT. This chain uses TRBV10-3 with TRBJ1-1; D is unresolved. This CDR3 has 15 residues. V was pared by 4 bases and J by 1 base, with 13 bases between. Germline CDR1 ENHRY, CDR2 SYGVKD.

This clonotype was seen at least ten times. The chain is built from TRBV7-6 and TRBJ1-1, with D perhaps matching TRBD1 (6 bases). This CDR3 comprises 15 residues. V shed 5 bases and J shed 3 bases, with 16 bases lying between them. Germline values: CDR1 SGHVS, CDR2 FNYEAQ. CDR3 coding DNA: TGTGCCAGCAGCCGACAGGCCGGGCGGGACACTGAAGCTTTCTTT. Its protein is CASSRQAGRDTEAFF.

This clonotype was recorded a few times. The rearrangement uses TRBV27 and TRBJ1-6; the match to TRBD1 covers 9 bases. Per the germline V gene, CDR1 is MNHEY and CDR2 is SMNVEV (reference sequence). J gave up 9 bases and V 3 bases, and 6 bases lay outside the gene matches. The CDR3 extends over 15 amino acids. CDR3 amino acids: CASSLGTGLGSPLHF. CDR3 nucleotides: TGTGCCAGCAGTTTGGGGACAGGGCTGGGTTCACCCCTCCACTTT.

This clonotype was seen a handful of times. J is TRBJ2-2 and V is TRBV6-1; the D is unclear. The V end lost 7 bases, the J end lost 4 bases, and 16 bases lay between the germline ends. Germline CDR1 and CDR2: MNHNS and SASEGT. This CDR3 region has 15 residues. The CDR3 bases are TGTGCCAGCACCGCGCCTTTATCGGGCACCGGGGAGCTGTTTTTT. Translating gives CASTAPLSGTGELFF.

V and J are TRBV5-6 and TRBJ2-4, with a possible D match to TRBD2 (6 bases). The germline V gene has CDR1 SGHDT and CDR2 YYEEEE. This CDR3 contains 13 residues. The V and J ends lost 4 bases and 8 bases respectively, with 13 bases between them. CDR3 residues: CASSGGSWDIQYF. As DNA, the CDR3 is TGTGCCAGCAGCGGGGGGAGTTGGGACATTCAGTACTTC.

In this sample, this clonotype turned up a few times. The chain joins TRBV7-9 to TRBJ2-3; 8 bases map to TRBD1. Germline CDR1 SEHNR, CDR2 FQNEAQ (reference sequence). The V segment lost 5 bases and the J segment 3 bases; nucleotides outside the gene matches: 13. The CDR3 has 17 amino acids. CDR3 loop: CASSPPVGTGQTDTQYF. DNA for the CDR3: TGTGCCAGCAGCCCCCCCGTGGGGACAGGCCAAACAGATACGCAGTATTTT.

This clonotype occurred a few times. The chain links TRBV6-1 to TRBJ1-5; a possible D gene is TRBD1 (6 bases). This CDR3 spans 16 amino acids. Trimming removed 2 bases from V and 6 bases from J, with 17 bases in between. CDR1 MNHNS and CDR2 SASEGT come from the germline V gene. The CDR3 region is CASSEWAGDIFQPQHF. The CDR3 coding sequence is TGTGCCAGCAGTGAATGGGCAGGGGATATTTTTCAGCCCCAGCATTTT.

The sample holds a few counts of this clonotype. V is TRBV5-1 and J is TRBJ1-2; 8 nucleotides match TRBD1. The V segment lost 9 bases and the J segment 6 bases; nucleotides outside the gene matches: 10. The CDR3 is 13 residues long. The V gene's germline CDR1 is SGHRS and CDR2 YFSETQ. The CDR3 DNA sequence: TGCGCCACTTCGGACAGGGAAGGGGATGGCTACACCTTC. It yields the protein CATSDREGDGYTF.

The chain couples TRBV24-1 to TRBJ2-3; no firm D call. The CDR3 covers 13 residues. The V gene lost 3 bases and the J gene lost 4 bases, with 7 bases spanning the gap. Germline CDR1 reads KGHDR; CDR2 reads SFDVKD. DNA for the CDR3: TGTGCCACCAGTGATCCGATCGCAGATACGCAGTATTTT. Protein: CATSDPIADTQYF.

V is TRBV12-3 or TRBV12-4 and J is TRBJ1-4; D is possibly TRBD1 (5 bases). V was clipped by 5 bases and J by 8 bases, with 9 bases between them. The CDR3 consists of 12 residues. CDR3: CASSASGEKLFF. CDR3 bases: TGTGCCAGCAGTGCCTCAGGGGAAAAACTGTTTTTT.

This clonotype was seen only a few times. The CDR3 spells CASSLINRGEVATNEKLFF. CDR3 bases: TGTGCCAGCAGCTTAATCAATCGAGGGGAGGTCGCAACTAATGAAAAACTGTTTTTT. This rearrangement joins TRBV7-9 to TRBJ1-4; a weak D match, TRBD1 (5 bases). The CDR3 has 19 amino acids. Germline V CDR1 and CDR2: SEHNR, FQNEAQ (reference sequence). Trimming shortened V by 2 bases and J by 0 bases, and 19 bases separated the two germline ends.

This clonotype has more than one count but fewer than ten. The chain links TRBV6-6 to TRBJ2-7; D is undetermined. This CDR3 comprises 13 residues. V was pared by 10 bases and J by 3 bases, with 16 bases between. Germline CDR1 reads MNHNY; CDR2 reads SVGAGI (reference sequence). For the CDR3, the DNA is TGTGCCACCTCCGATAAAAGCTTCTACGAGCAGTACGTC. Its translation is CATSDKSFYEQYV.

The CDR3 spells CASSPPEGQAYEQYF. The CDR3 region has the DNA TGTGCCAGCTCACCACCGGAAGGACAAGCCTACGAGCAGTACTTC. This chain links TRBV18 with TRBJ2-7; possibly TRBD1 for D (5 bases). Germline CDR1 KGHSH, CDR2 LQKENI. The ends were cut back, 0 bases at V and 2 bases at J, with 11 bases in the middle. This CDR3 spans 15 amino acids.

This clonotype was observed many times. CDR3 amino acids: CASSLSRQGYSNTGELFF. DNA for the CDR3: TGTGCCAGCAGCTTAAGTCGACAGGGGTATTCGAACACCGGGGAGCTGTTTTTT. The rearrangement joins TRBV7-6 to TRBJ2-2, with 8 bases aligning to TRBD1. The length of the CDR3 is 18 residues. V lost 2 bases, J lost 0 bases, and 8 bases stayed unmatched. CDR1 SGHVS and CDR2 FNYEAQ come from the germline V gene.

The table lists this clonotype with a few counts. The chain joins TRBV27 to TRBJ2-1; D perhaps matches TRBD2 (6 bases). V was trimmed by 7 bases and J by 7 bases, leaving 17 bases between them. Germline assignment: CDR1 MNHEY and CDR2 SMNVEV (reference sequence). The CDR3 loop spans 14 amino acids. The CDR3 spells CASTVVSGSNEQFF. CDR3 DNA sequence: TGTGCCAGCACAGTGGTTAGCGGCAGTAATGAGCAGTTCTTC.